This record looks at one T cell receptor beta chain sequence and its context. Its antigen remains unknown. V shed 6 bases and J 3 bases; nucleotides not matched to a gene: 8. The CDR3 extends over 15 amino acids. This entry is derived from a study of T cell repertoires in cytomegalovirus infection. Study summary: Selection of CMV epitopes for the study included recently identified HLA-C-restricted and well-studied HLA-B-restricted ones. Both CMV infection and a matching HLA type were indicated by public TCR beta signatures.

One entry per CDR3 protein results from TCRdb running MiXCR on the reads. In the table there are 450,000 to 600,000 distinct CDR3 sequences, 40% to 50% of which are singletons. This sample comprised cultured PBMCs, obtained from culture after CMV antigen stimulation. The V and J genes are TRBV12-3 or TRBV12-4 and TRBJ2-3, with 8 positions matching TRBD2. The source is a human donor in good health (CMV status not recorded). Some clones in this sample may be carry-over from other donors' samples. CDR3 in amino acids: CASRQAGVVTDTQYF. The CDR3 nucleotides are TGTGCCAGCAGACAAGCGGGAGTGGTTACAGATACGCAGTATTTT.